This record concerns one T cell receptor beta chain sequence. The J segment lost 4 bases and the V segment lost 2 bases, leaving 0 bases of the junction unmatched. The CDR3 is made up of 14 amino acids. CDR1 and CDR2 from the germline V gene are MNHEY and SVGEGT. This specimen belongs to a study of blood T cells in healthy people across ages. The authors ran a second PCR of 7 to 11 cycles using a sample-barcoded 5' primer and a J-beta primer mix. TCRdb re-called the 5' RACE reads with MiXCR, one entry per CDR3 protein. The sample consists of around 820,000 distinct CDR3 sequences, 20% to 25% of them appearing once. These same records also appear under a second study, on T cells of mothers and their children.

The chain carries TRBV6-2 or TRBV6-3 and TRBJ2-1; 9 bases agree with TRBD1. Sequencing was carried out using blood. This receptor was obtained from a boy younger than 18 in good health. The DNA of the CDR3 is TGTGCCAGCAGTTACGACAGGGGGTACAATGAGCAGTTCTTC. Its translation: CASSYDRGYNEQFF.